The 14 T cell receptor beta chains listed next were all sequenced from one sample in a study of CD4+ T cells in melanoma. The repertoire was sequenced with immunoSEQ multiplex PCR; TCRdb's copy has only in-frame clones and lacks some. The sample lists 120,000 to 150,000 clones; about 90% were seen once. The source is a human donor with melanoma.

V usage is TRBV4-1 and J usage is TRBJ1-4; D possibly corresponds to TRBD1 (5 bases). Per the germline V gene, CDR1 is MGHRA and CDR2 is YSYEKL. This CDR3 is built from 16 residues. V shed 2 bases and J shed 8 bases, with 18 bases lying between them. This CDR3 is CASSQRTDSRGEKLFF. CDR3 nucleotides: TGCGCCAGCAGCCAACGGACCGACAGCCGGGGGGAAAAACTGTTTTTT.

V gene TRBV5-1 combines with J gene TRBJ2-2; 13 bases map to TRBD2. The CDR3 runs 18 residues. J was trimmed by 2 bases and V by 3 bases; bases with no gene match: 7. CDR1 and CDR2 from the germline V gene are SGHRS and YFSETQ. CDR3 sequence (DNA): TGCGCCAGCAGCTCCGGGACTAGCGGGACCATAAACACCGGGGAGCTGTTTTTT. Protein: CASSSGTSGTINTGELFF.

This rearrangement joins TRBV7-8 to TRBJ1-6; D is ambiguous. This CDR3 region has 16 residues. Germline V gene sequence: CDR1 SGHVS, CDR2 FQNEAQ. V was trimmed by 1 base and J by 2 bases, leaving 9 bases between them. Written as DNA, the CDR3 is TGTGCCAGCAGCTTAGTGGGGTTTACCTATAATTCACCCCTCCACTTT. It codes for CASSLVGFTYNSPLHF.

The chain carries TRBV19 and TRBJ1-4, with TRBD1 matching over 8 bases. Germline CDR1 reads LNHDA; CDR2 reads SQIVND (reference sequence). V dropped 5 bases and J dropped 13; count of bases not matched to a gene: 15. The CDR3 spans 15 residues. CDR3 residues: CASSPETGAMAGLFF. The CDR3 DNA reads TGTGCCAGTAGTCCCGAGACAGGGGCGATGGCTGGACTGTTTTTT.

This clone was found a few times. This chain connects TRBV4-1 to TRBJ2-6; 9 positions match TRBD2. The germline gives CDR1 MGHRA, CDR2 YSYEKL. V gave up 0 bases and J gave up 0 bases; unmatched junction bases: 15. The CDR3 contains 22 residues. CDR3 DNA sequence: TGCGCCAGCAGCCAAGATCCAGCGGGGGGCCGACTCGATTACTCTGGGGCCAACGTCCTGACTTTC. This codes for CASSQDPAGGRLDYSGANVLTF.

The genes are TRBV10-2 and TRBJ1-2, with TRBD1 as a possible D gene (5 bases). The V gene's germline CDR1 is WSHSY and CDR2 SAAADI. The CDR3 covers 10 residues. Trimming left V 11 bases short and J 14 bases short, with 18 bases between. The CDR3 coding sequence is TGCGCCCATCCGGGGCGACTCCTGACCTTC. Translated: CAHPGRLLTF.

This sequence joins TRBV6-6 and TRBJ1-1; D not resolved. The V and J ends lost 6 bases and 6 bases respectively, with 14 bases between them. Germline CDR1 is MNHNY and CDR2 is SVGAGI (reference sequence). This CDR3 contains 13 residues. The chain's CDR3 is CASSPPAEAEAFF. Here the CDR3 DNA reads TGTGCCAGCAGCCCACCCGCGGAGGCTGAAGCTTTCTTT.

CDR3 loop: CAISGQGYGYTF. The CDR3, as DNA: TGTGCCATCAGTGGACAGGGGTATGGCTACACCTTC. The chain is built from TRBV10-3 and TRBJ1-2, with 8 bases aligning to TRBD1. J was trimmed by 5 bases and V by 4 bases; bases with no gene match: 0. This CDR3 has 12 residues. Germline V gene data show CDR1 as ENHRY and CDR2 as SYGVKD.

The V and J genes are TRBV30 and TRBJ2-6; possible D gene TRBD2, 6 bases. The germline V gene encodes CDR1 GTSNPN and CDR2 SVGIG (reference sequence). This CDR3 contains 14 residues. The V end lost 3 bases, the J end lost 4 bases, and 10 bases lay between the germline ends. The CDR3 reads CAWSRDSGANVLTF. DNA of the CDR3: TGTGCCTGGAGCAGGGACTCGGGGGCCAACGTCCTGACTTTC.

The chain employs TRBV5-1 and TRBJ2-3, with a weak D call TRBD2 (5 bases). V lost 1 base, J lost 0 bases, and 9 bases lay in between. Germline lookup yields CDR1 SGHRS and CDR2 YFSETQ. This CDR3 is built from 15 residues. For the CDR3, the DNA is TGCGCCAGCAGCTTGATCGGGGTTAGCACAGATACGCAGTATTTT. Its protein product is CASSLIGVSTDTQYF.

The count of this clone is one. The chain is built from TRBV7-6 and TRBJ1-6; D might be TRBD1 (5 bases). The CDR3 sequence is 14 residues long. Germline V gene sequence: CDR1 SGHVS, CDR2 FNYEAQ. The V gene lost 3 bases and the J gene lost 8 bases, with 11 bases spanning the gap. The chain's CDR3 is CASSFQGWDSPLHF. CDR3 coding DNA: TGTGCCAGCAGCTTTCAGGGTTGGGATTCACCCCTCCACTTT. The whole variable domain, filled in from reference TRBV7-6 and TRBJ1-6, reads GAGVSQSPRYKVTKRGQDVALRCDPISGHVSLYWYRQALGQGPEFLTYFNYEAQQDKSGLPNDRFSAERPEGSISTLTIQRTEQRDSAMYRCASSFQGWDSPLHFGNGTRLTVT.

V and J are TRBV6-1 and TRBJ2-7; 7 positions match TRBD2. Germline CDR1 is MNHNS and CDR2 is SASEGT. CDR3 length equals 13 residues. V was pared by 8 bases and J by 1 base, with 5 bases of the junction left unmatched. Here the CDR3 reads CASSVSGSYEQYF. The CDR3 DNA reads as TGTGCCAGCTCCGTTAGCGGGTCCTACGAGCAGTACTTC.

This rearrangement joins TRBV2 to TRBJ2-5; 7 positions agree with TRBD2. The ends lost 3 bases at V and 4 bases at J; junction bases unmatched: 2. There are 13 residues in the CDR3. Germline CDR1 reads SNHLY; CDR2 reads FYNNEI. The CDR3 region is CASSEGRGETQYF. The CDR3 DNA reads TGTGCCAGCAGTGAGGGGAGGGGAGAGACCCAGTACTTC.

This rearrangement joins TRBV15 to TRBJ1-2, with 8 bases fitting TRBD1. The CDR3 totals 16 residues. The J segment lost 4 bases and the V segment lost 2 bases, leaving 9 bases of the junction unmatched. Germline V gene data show CDR1 as LNHNV and CDR2 as YYDKDF (reference sequence). CDR3 sequence: CATSRTPTGEGYGYTF. The CDR3 nucleotides are TGTGCCACCAGCAGAACCCCGACAGGGGAAGGCTATGGCTACACCTTC.